This TCR beta chain was observed in a study of CD8+CD57+ T cells in acquired aplastic anemia. Notes on the study in general: In common between the patients and the controls were some 28 CD8+ CDR3 sequences. Patients showed no significant difference from controls in CD8+ Simpson's diversity.

Using genomic DNA as the template, TCR beta VDJ and CDR3 profiling was carried out. TCRdb itself ran the reads through MiXCR, one entry per CDR3 protein. The data show about 150,000 distinct CDR3 sequences, 48% seen once. This CDR3 has 13 amino acids. Germline values: CDR1 ENHRY, CDR2 SYGVKD. V was pared by 6 bases and J by 1 base, with 10 bases between. Only patients with CD8+CD57+ cell expansion on flow cytometry were chosen for sequencing. Blood samples were obtained from patients who had received no prior therapy. As regards this clonotype: Its antigen is as yet unknown.

This TCR was recovered from a human donor with aplastic anemia. This chain joins TRBV10-3 and TRBJ2-7, with D perhaps TRBD1 (5 bases). The sample taken for sequencing was sorted CD4+, CD8+, or CD8+CD57+ T cells (not recorded which) from PBMCs. CDR3 nucleotides: TGTGCCATCAGCGGCAGGGATTCCTACGAGCAGTACTTC. Translating it yields CAISGRDSYEQYF.